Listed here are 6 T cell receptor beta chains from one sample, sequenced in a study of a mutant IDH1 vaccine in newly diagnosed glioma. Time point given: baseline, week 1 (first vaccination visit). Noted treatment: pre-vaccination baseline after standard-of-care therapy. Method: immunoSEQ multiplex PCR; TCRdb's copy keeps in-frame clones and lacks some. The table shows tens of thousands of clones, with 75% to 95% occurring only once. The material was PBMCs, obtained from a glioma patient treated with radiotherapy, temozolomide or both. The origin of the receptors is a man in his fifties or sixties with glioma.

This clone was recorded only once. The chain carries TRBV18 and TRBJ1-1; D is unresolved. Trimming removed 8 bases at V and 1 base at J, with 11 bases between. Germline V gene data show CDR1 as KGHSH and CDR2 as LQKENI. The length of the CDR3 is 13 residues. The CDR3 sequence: CASAREGNTEAFF. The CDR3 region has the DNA TGTGCCAGCGCGCGGGAGGGGAACACTGAAGCTTTCTTT.

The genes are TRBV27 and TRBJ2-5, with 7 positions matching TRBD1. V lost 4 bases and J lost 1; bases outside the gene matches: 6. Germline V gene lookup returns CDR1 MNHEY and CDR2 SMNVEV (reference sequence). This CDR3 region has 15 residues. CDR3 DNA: TGTGCCAGCAGTTCGGGACAGCTTACCCAAGAGACCCAGTACTTC. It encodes CASSSGQLTQETQYF.

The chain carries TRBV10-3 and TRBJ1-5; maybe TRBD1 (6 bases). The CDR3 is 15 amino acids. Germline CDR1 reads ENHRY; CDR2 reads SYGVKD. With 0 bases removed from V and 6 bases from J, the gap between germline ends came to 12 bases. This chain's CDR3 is CAISESKGGGQPQHF. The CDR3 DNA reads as TGTGCCATCAGTGAGTCGAAGGGGGGCGGTCAGCCCCAGCATTTT.

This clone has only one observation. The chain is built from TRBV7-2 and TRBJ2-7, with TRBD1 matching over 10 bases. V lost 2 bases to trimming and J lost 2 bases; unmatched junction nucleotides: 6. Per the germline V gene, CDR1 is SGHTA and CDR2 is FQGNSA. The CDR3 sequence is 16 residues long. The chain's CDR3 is CASSLPRDRGTYEQYF. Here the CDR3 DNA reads TGTGCCAGCAGCTTACCCCGGGACAGGGGTACCTACGAGCAGTACTTC.

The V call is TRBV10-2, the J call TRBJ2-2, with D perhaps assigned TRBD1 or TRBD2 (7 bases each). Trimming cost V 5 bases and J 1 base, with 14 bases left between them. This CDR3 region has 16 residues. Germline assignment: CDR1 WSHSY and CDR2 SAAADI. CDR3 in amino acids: CASSLRGGRNTGELFF. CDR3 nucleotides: TGCGCCAGCAGTCTCAGGGGGGGTAGGAACACCGGGGAGCTGTTTTTT.

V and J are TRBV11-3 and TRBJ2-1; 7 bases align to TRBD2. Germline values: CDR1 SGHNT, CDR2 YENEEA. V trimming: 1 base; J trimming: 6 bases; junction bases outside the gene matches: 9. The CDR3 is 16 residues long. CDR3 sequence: CASSLGSRLAFNEQFF. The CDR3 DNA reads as TGTGCCAGCAGCTTAGGGTCCCGACTAGCTTTCAATGAGCAGTTCTTC.